This TCR beta chain was captured in a study of cytomegalovirus exposure and HLA in healthy donors. The primer mix had 60 Vbeta and 13 Jbeta primers. This table comes from immunoSEQ multiplex PCR, and its TCRdb copy is limited to in-frame clones, with some not included. The sample shows under 150,000 clones, roughly 83% of them seen only once. Points on this clone: Its specificity is unknown.

Germline CDR1 reads PRHDT; CDR2 reads FYEKMQ (reference sequence). The CDR3 extends over 14 amino acids. The germline V and J ends were trimmed by 3 bases and 9 bases, with 14 bases remaining between them. Study conclusions and caveats: In a later analysis, at a false discovery rate of 0.05, 16,951 TCR beta sequences matched HLA alleles. Information on immune exposure was restricted to one variable (CMV serostatus).

This rearrangement joins TRBV13 to TRBJ2-2; D may be TRBD1 (5 bases). Material for sequencing was PBMCs. The receptor was derived from a girl under 10 years old in good health and CMV-seronegative. The chain's CDR3 is CASSLQGIPRELFF. CDR3 bases: TGTGCCAGCAGCTTGCAGGGTATCCCCCGGGAGCTGTTTTTT.